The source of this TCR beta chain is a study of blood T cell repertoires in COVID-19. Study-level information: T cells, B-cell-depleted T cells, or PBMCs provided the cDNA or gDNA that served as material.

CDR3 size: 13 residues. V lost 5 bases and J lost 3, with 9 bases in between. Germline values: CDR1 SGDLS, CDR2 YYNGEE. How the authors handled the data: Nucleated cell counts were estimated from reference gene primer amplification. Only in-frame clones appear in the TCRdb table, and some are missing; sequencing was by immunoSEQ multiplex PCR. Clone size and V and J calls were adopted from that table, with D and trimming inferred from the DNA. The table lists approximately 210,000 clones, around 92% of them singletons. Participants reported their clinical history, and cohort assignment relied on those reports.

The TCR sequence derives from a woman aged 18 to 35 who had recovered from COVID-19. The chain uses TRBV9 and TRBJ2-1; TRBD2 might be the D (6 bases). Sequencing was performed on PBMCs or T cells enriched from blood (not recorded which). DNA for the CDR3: TGTGCCAGCAGTGCTAGCGACTACAATGAGCAGTTCTTC. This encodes CASSASDYNEQFF.